This T cell receptor beta chain came from a study of lymphopenia after photon versus proton radiotherapy. Trimming removed 8 bases at V and 0 bases at J, with 19 bases between. From germline, CDR1 is LNHDA and CDR2 SQIVND (reference sequence). The CDR3 runs 16 residues. Comment on this clone: Antigen: not known.

General study results and limits: Photon-treated patients lost naive T cells and TCR diversity; proton-treated stayed stable. In patients who died, overall survival fell as post-nadir TCR diversity dropped more. Only patients who died were analyzed for survival; proton advantage is unproven.

Produced via immunoSEQ multiplex PCR; TCRdb's table is partial and in-frame only. The sample carries approximately 65,000 clones, roughly 93% recorded once. The chain combines TRBV19 with TRBJ1-1, with D unresolved. Sample: peripheral blood, taken from a patient treated with photon-based radiotherapy. This clonotype was sampled from a woman aged 70-85 years with pancreatic cancer. This CDR3 reads CASQSPGHAVNTEAFF. The DNA for the CDR3 is TGTGCCAGTCAATCGCCGGGCCATGCCGTGAACACTGAAGCTTTCTTT. Drawing the rest from reference TRBV19 and TRBJ1-1, the complete variable domain is DGGITQSPKYLFRKEGQNVTLSCEQNLNHDAMYWYRQDPGQGLRLIYYSQIVNDFQKGDIAEGYSVSREKKESFPLTVTSAQKNPTAFYLCASQSPGHAVNTEAFFGQGTRLTVV.